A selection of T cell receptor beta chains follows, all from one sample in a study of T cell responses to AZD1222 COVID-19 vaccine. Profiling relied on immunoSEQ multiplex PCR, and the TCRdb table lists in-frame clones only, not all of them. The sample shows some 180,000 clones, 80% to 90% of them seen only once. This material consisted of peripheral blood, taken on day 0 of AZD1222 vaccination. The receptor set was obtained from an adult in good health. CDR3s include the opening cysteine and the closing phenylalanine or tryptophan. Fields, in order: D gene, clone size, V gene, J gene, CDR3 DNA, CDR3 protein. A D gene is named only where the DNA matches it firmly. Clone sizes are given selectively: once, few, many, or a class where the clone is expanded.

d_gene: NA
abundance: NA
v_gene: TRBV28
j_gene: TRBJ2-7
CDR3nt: TGTGCCAGCAGTTTATCTCAGGGTTCCTACGAGCAGTACTTC
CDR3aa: CASSLSQGSYEQYF

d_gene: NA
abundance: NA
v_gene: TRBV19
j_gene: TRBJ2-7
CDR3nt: TGTGCCAGTACCGCGGGCCAGGGTTTCGTATACGAGCAGTACTTC
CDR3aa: CASTAGQGFVYEQYF

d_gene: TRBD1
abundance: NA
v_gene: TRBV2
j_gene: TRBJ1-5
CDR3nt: TGTGCCAGCAGTGAAGCGCTTGGGACAGGGAATCAGCCCCAGCATTTT
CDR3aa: CASSEALGTGNQPQHF

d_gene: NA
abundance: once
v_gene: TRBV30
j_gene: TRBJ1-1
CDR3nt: TGTGCCTGGAGTGTAGACTCGATCACTGAAGCTTTCTTT
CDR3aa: CAWSVDSITEAFF

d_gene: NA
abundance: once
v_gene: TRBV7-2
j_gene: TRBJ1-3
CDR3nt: TGTGCCAGCAGCCGTACCGGGACGCCAAACACCATATATTTT
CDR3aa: CASSRTGTPNTIYF

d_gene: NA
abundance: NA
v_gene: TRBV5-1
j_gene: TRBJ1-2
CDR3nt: TGCGCCAGCAGCCCTTCGGGGTGGGGAGGGGACTATGGCTACACCTTC
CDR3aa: CASSPSGWGGDYGYTF

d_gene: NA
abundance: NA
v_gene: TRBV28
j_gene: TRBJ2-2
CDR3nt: TGTGCCAGCATCTCCACGGGGATCGGGGAGCTGTTTTTT
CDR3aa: CASISTGIGELFF

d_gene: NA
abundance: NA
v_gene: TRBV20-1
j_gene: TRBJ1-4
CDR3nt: TGCAGTGCGAGGGGGGAAAAACTGTTTTTT
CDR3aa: CSARGEKLFF

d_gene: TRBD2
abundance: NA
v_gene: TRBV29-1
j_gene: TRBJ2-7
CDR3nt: TGCAGCGGGGTAACTAGCGGGAGTTACGAGCAGTACTTC
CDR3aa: CSGVTSGSYEQYF

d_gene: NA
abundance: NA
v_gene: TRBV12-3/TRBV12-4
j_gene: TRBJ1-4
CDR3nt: TGTGCCAGCAGTTTAGGAGGGGAAAAACTGTTTTTT
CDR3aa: CASSLGGEKLFF

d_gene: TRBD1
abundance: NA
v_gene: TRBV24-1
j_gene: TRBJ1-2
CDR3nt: TGTGCCACCAGTGGCGTGACAGGGAAGGGGGCAGGGACTAACTATGGCTACACCTTC
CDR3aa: CATSGVTGKGAGTNYGYTF

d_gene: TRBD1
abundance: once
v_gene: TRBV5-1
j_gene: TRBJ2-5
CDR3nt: TGCGCCAGCAGCTTGGGAGGGACAGGCAGAGAGACCCAGTACTTC
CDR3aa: CASSLGGTGRETQYF

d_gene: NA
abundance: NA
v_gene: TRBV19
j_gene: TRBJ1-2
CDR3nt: TGTGCCAGTAGTCCGCCGACAGGTTCGTCTGTCTACACCTTC
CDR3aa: CASSPPTGSSVYTF

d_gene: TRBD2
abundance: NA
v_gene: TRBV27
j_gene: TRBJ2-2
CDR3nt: TGTGCCAGCAGTTACCCCGGTCGGGTAGCGGGAGACATCGGGGAGCTGTTTTTT
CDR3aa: CASSYPGRVAGDIGELFF

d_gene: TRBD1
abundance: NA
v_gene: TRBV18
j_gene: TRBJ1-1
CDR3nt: TGTGCCAGCTCCCAATACCGGACAGGGCTGAGCACTGAAGCTTTCTTT
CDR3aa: CASSQYRTGLSTEAFF

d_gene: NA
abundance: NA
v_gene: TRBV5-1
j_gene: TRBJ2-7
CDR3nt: TGCGCCAGCAGCCTAAGGACAGACGTGGGCGAGCAGTACTTC
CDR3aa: CASSLRTDVGEQYF

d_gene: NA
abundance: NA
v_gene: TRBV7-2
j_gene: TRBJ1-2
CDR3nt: TGTGCCAGCAGCTCGGCTGGGACTAACTATGGCTACACCTTC
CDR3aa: CASSSAGTNYGYTF

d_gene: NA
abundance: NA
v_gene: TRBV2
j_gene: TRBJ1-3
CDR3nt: TGTGCCAGCAGTGAGCAGGGGTCGGGAAACACCATATATTTT
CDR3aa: CASSEQGSGNTIYF

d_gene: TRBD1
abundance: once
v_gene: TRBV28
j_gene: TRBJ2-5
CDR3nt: TGTGCCAGCACCCTCAGGGGGTTTTATGAGACCCAGTACTTC
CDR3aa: CASTLRGFYETQYF

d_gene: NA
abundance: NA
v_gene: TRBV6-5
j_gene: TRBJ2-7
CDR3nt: TGTGCCAGCAGCCCGCCCACGGGACTCAGCGAGCAGTACTTC
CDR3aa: CASSPPTGLSEQYF

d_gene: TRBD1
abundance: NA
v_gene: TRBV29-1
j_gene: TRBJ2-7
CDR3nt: TGCAGCGTTGCCGGGACAGGGCCCCCCTACGAGCAGTACTTC
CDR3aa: CSVAGTGPPYEQYF

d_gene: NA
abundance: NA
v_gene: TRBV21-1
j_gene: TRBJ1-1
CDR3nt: TGTGCCAGCAGCAAAGGAGTTTATGGCGTTCCCCTAGGAACTGAAGCTTTCTTT
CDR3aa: CASSKGVYGVPLGTEAFF

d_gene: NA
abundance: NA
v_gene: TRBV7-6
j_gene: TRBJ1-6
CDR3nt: TGTGCCAGCAGCTTAGAGATAGGGTGGGGAGATAATTCACCCCTCCACTTT
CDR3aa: CASSLEIGWGDNSPLHF

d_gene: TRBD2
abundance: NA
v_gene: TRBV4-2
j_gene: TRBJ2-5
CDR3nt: TGTGCCAGCAGCCAAGATGGGACTAGAGGAGAGACCCAGTACTTC
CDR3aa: CASSQDGTRGETQYF

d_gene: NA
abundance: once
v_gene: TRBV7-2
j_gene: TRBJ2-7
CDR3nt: TGTGCCAGCAGCGTCACAACCTACGAGCAGTACTTC
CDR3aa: CASSVTTYEQYF

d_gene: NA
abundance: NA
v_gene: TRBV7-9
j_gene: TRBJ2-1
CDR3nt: TGTGCCAGCAGCCTGTCGTACAATGAGCAGTTCTTC
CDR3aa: CASSLSYNEQFF

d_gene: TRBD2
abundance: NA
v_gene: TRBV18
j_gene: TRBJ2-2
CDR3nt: TGTGCCAGCTCACCGGGACTAGCGGGAGGAGCCGGCACCGGGGAGCTGTTTTTT
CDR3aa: CASSPGLAGGAGTGELFF

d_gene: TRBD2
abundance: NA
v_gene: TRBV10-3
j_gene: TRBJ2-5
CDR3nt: TGTGCCATCAGCCGGACTAGTACTCAAGAGACCCAGTACTTC
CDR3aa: CAISRTSTQETQYF

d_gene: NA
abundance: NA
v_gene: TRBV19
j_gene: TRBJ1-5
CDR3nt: TGTGCCAGTAGTATAGGACGGCAGCCGAAAAATAGCAATCAGCCCCAGCATTTT
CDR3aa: CASSIGRQPKNSNQPQHF

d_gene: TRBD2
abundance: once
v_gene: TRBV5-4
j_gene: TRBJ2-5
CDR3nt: TGTGCCAGCAGCTTGGAAGCGGGAATACAAGAGACCCAGTACTTC
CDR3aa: CASSLEAGIQETQYF

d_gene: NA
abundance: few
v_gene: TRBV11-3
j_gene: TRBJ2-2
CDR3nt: TGTGCCAGCAGCCCCAGGGATGGCACCGGGGAGCTGTTTTTT
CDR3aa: CASSPRDGTGELFF

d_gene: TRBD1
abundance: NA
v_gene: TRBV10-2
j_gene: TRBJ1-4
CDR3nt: TGCGCCAGCACCTCAACAGGGGGGGCTAATGAAAAACTGTTTTTT
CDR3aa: CASTSTGGANEKLFF

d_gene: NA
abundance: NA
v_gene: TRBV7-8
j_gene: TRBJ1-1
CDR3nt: TGTGCCAGCAGCTTGATCCCCAACACTGAAGCTTTCTTT
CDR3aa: CASSLIPNTEAFF

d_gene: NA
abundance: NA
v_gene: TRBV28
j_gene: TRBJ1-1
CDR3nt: TGTGCCAGCAGTCCGGGGGGGGGCACTGAAGCTTTCTTT
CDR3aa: CASSPGGGTEAFF

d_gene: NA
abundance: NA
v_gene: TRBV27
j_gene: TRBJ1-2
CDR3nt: TGTGCCAGCAGCCCGGGTGGGTCCGGCTATGGCTACACCTTC
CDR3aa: CASSPGGSGYGYTF

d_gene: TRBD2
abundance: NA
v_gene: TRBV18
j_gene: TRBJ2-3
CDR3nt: TGTGCCAGCTCTATTACTAGCGGGAGTGGAGATACGCAGTATTTT
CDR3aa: CASSITSGSGDTQYF

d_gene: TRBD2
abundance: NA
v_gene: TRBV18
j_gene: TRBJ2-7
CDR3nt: TGTGCCAGCTCTCCCGGACTAGCGCTATTGGAGCAGTACTTC
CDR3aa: CASSPGLALLEQYF

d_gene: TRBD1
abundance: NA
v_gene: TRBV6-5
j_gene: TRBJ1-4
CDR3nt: TGTGCCAGCAGTTATCGACAGGGGGCAACTAATGAAAAACTGTTTTTT
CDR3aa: CASSYRQGATNEKLFF

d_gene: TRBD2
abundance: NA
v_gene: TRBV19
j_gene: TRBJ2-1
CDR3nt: TGTGCCAGTAGTAAGACTAGCGGGCCGAACAATGAGCAGTTCTTC
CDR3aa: CASSKTSGPNNEQFF

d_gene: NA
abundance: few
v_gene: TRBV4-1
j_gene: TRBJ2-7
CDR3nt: TGCGCCAGCAGCCAAGACTTTCAGGCGGGATACGAGCAGTACTTC
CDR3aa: CASSQDFQAGYEQYF

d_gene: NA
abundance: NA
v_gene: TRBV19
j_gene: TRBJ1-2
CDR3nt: TGTGCCAGTAGCGGAGGGAATGGCTACACCTTC
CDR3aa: CASSGGNGYTF

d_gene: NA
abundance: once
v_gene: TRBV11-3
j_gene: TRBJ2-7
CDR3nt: TGTGCCAGCAGCTTTACAGGGAACTACGAGCAGTACTTC
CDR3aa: CASSFTGNYEQYF

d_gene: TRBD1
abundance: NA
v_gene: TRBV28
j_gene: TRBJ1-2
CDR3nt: TGTGCCAGCAGTCCGGGACAGAGATATGGCTACACCTTC
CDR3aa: CASSPGQRYGYTF

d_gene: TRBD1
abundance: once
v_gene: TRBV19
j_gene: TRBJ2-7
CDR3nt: TGTGCCAGTAGTACCGGACAGGGCTACGAGCAGTACTTC
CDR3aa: CASSTGQGYEQYF

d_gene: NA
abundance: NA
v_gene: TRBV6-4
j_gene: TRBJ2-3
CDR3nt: TGTGCCAGCAGTGACCCGCCCTACACAGATACGCAGTATTTT
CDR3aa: CASSDPPYTDTQYF

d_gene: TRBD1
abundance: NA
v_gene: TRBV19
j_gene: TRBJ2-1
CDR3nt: TGTGCCAGTAGAAAAACAGGGGCGCCCTACAATGAGCAGTTCTTC
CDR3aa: CASRKTGAPYNEQFF

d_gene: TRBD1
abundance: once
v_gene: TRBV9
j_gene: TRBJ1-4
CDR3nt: TGTGCCAGCAGCGTAGGAACCAGGGGGCCGGATGAAAAACTGTTTTTT
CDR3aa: CASSVGTRGPDEKLFF

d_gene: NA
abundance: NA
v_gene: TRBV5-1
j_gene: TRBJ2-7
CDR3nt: TGCGCCAGCAGCTTGTCGACCGACTCCTACGAGCAGTACTTC
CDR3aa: CASSLSTDSYEQYF

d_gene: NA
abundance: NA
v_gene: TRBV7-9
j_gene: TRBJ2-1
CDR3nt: TGTGCCAGCAGCATTAGGGGGCGGGATCTCTCCTACAATGAGCAGTTCTTC
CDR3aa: CASSIRGRDLSYNEQFF

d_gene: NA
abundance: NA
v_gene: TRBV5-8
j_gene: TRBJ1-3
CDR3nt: TGTGCCAGCAGCCTACCCCCCTTAGCTGGAAACACCATATATTTT
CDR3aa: CASSLPPLAGNTIYF

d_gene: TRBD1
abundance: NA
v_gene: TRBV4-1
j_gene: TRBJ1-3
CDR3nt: TGCGCCAGCAGCCTGGCTGGGACAGCCGGAAACACCATATATTTT
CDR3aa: CASSLAGTAGNTIYF

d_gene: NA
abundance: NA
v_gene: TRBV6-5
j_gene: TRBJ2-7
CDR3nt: TGTGCCAGCAGACAGCTACAGAATCCCTACGAGCAGTACTTC
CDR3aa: CASRQLQNPYEQYF

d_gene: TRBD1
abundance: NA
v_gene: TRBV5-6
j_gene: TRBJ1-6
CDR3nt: TGTGCCAGCGGCCACAGGGGTCCTAATTCACCCCTCCACTTT
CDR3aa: CASGHRGPNSPLHF

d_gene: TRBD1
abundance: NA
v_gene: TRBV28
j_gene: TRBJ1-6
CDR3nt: TGTGCCAGCAGTTCACAGGGGGAAACTTCACCCCTCCACTTT
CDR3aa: CASSSQGETSPLHF

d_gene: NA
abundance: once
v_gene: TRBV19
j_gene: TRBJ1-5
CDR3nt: TGTGCCACCCGGGACCCGGGGAACAATCAGCCCCAGCATTTT
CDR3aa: CATRDPGNNQPQHF